This T cell receptor beta chain derives from a study of blood T cell repertoires in COVID-19 (dated by TCRdb to 2019 to 2021). Context from the whole study: Samples from collaborators originated in the United States, Italy and Spain and spanned both the acute and convalescent phases of COVID-19. Where available, HLA class I and class II types were obtained from metadata supplied by the sample provider rather than from assay-based typing. The repertoires were released in a freely available public database intended as a resource for research on the immune response to SARS-CoV-2. Subjects who had been exposed to COVID-19, were actively infected with it, or had recovered from it provided the deeply sampled blood TCRbeta repertoires that made up the dataset. The prospective study material was composed of cDNA or gDNA derived from T cells, B-cell-depleted T cells, or PBMCs. Samples came from the ongoing ImmuneRACE study (first 160 participants) plus 1,254 subjects from 6 global collaborators. Nearly every sample came with metadata listing a de-identified subject ID, COVID-19 status, age in years and sex. The full study reports these points: How much clinical and demographic metadata was included differed by source and by participant, and the metadata was provided uncurated.

Whole blood was collected in K2EDTA tubes by collaborating institutions according to the institutions' own protocols. Collaborator samples were shipped for TCRbeta analysis as frozen whole blood, isolated PBMCs, or DNA extracted from either sample type. Based on the germline V gene, the CDR1 and CDR2 sequences are SNHLY and FYNNEI. Including the terminal cysteine and phenylalanine, the CDR3 comprises 14 residues. The only DNA kept is the CDR3, 42 bases in frame from the first base. The V end gives up 3 bases and the J end 4 bases, leaving 2 bases in the junction not matched to a gene. The immunoSEQ Assay, a bias-controlled multiplex PCR, was used to amplify TCRbeta CDR3 regions from genomic DNA. Turning to the authors' computational methods: Nucleated cell counts per sample were estimated from amplification of reference gene primers within the assay. To quantify the absolute abundance of each unique TCRbeta CDR3 rearrangement, sequence reads were collapsed and filtered. For each sample, productive Simpson clonality was calculated by taking the square root of Simpson's diversity index across productive rearrangements. TCRdb holds this immuneACCESS table with in-frame rearrangements only. Some clones are missing; in checked studies, unresolved V genes explain under half, and the rest has no known cause. The DNA gave D and trimming, while V, J and clone size come from that table. Recorded for this sample are 150,000 to 180,000 clones; roughly 72% of them occurred a single time. The top ten hold 3.7% of the sample.

Concerning this clone: It lacks a known antigen. Per-base qualities were not stored, and no clone one base away is much larger.

The origin of this receptor is a woman aged 80 or over with acute or convalescent COVID-19. Source material: peripheral blood. Recombination connected TRBV2 to TRBJ1-3; TRBD1 fits 8 bases in the junction. The DNA reads as follows: TGTGCCAGCAGTGAGACAGGGGTAGGAAACACCATATATTTT. Translated, this gives CASSETGVGNTIYF.